The source of this TCR beta chain is a study of blood T cell repertoires in COVID-19. The wider study: Collection of acute and convalescent COVID-19 samples took place in the United States, Italy and Spain. From T cells, B-cell-depleted T cells, or PBMCs came the material, which was cDNA or gDNA.

Germline V CDR1 and CDR2: SGHNT, YENEEA. CDR3 length: 17 residues. Trimming removed 1 base at V and 2 bases at J, with 15 bases between. Authors' methods: Estimates of nucleated cell counts were drawn from the amplification of reference gene primers. Only in-frame clones appear in the TCRdb table, and some are missing; sequencing was by immunoSEQ multiplex PCR. V, J and clone size reflect that table, while D and trimming were determined from the DNA. In the table there are about 150,000 clones, around three quarters of which are singletons. The sequence came from a man aged 55 to 69 with acute or convalescent COVID-19. The source material was peripheral blood. This chain joins TRBV11-3 and TRBJ2-4; a weak D match, TRBD1 (7 bases). CDR3 in DNA: TGTGCCAGCAGCTTAGTAGCCAGGGGGAGGTCCAAAAACATTCAGTACTTC. This gives the protein CASSLVARGRSKNIQYF. Drawing the rest from reference TRBV11-3 and TRBJ2-4, the complete variable domain is EAGVVQSPRYKIIEKKQPVAFWCNPISGHNTLYWYLQNLGQGPELLIRYENEEAVDDSQLPKDRFSAERLKGVDSTLKIQPAELGDSAVYLCASSLVARGRSKNIQYFGAGTRLSVL.